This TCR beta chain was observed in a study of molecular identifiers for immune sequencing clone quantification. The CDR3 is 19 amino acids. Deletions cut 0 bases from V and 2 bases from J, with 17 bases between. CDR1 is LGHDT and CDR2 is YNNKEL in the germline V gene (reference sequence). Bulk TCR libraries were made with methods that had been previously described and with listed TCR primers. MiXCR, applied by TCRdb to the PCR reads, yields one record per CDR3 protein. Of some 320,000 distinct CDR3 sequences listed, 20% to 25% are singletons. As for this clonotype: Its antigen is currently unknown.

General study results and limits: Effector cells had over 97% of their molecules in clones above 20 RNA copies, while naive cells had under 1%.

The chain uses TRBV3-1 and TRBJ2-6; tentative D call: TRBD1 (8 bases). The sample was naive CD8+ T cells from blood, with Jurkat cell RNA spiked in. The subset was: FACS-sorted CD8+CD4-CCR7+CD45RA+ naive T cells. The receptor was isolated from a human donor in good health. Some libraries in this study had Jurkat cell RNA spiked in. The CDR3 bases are TGTGCCAGCAGCCAAGACGGGGGGCAGGGGGCGCCTGGGGCCAACGTCCTGACTTTC. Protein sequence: CASSQDGGQGAPGANVLTF.